Listed here is a single T cell receptor (beta chain). The antigen this receptor binds is unknown. This sample stems from a study of T cells expressing NK-cell markers (dated by TCRdb to 2018 to 2020). For the study in its entirety: In sorted CD3+CD56+NKG2C+, CD3+CD56+NKG2C- and CD3+CD56-NKG2C+ T-cell subsets from about 8 donors, TCR beta-chain repertoires were profiled. The eight sequenced donors were randomly selected healthy volunteers, three men and five women. Illumina HiSeq 2000/2500, MiSeq or NextSeq was used to sequence libraries as 2 x 150 bp reads. Of the eight sequenced donors, seven were found to be HCMV-seropositive and one was found to be HCMV-seronegative.

HCMV-specific IgG was detected in serum with a commercial ELISA kit to determine HCMV serostatus. Ficoll density gradient centrifugation was used to isolate peripheral blood mononuclear cells from blood. From a lookup of the germline V gene (reference sequence), CDR1 and CDR2 are SSHAT and FNYEAQ. Measured from the cysteine to the phenylalanine, the CDR3 is 15 residues long. The protein alone is recorded here. Instrument used: Illumina HiSeq 2000. TCR beta cDNA libraries were prepared using 5'RACE template switching, which introduced a universal primer site and unique molecular identifiers. Priming for cDNA synthesis came from the TCR beta constant segment, and two successive PCR amplification steps followed. Under the source paper's analysis protocol: Reads were demultiplexed and grouped by UMI with MIGEC, and clonotypes were assembled and quantified with MiTCR. To remove erroneous sequences, TCR cDNA sequences were retained only when supported by two or more reads. The tcR package was used for downstream repertoire analysis, and clonotypes were matched across fractions by CDR3 nucleotide sequence plus V segment. VDJmatch was used to annotate antigen specificity against VDJdb, with one amino acid substitution in CDR3 permitted. The reads underwent TCRdb reprocessing, giving one record for each CDR3 protein sequence and no DNA. TCRdb's processing, not the authors', yielded these V and J calls. The sample table holds approximately 150,000 distinct CDR3 sequences. Approximately 17% of the sample rests with the top ten.

General conclusions and limits of the study: In over 5 donors, the dominant CD3+CD56+NKG2C+ clonotypes were among the top 10 CD8+ clonotypes and accounted for about 1.0-7.5% of CD8+ T cells. Those dominant clonotypes were again the most abundant among CD3+CD56-NKG2C+ cells in several donors, at about 25-60.1%. Whether the expanded NKG2C-expressing T cell clones were specific for HCMV antigens remained unclear.

Recombination connected TRBV7-7 to TRBJ1-3. The receptor was derived from a woman aged 18 to 69 in good health. The sequencing sample was made of blood T cells: a sorted CD56 or NKG2C T cell subset, CD4+ or CD8+ T cells, or bulk PBMC T cells (not recorded which). The CDR3 amino acid sequence is: CASSLDRASGNTIYF. When the CDR3 is completed using the reference TRBV7-7 and TRBJ1-3 genes on either side, the full variable domain is GAGVSQSPRYKVTKRGQDVTLRCDPISSHATLYWYQQALGQGPEFLTYFNYEAQPDKSGLPSDRFSAERPEGSISTLTIQRTEQRDSAMYRCASSLDRASGNTIYFGEGSWLTVV.